This T cell receptor beta chain was observed in a study of blood T cells in healthy people across ages. Study details: Template switching recovered approximately one barcoded beta molecule for every two T cells. Broader study findings: A roughly linear fall in TCR beta diversity per million T cells was seen with increasing age.

Every donor contributed roughly 11 milliliters of peripheral blood by blood draw. This clonotype has only a few counts. Its antigen is not identified. Germline CDR1 is MGHRA and CDR2 is YSYEKL. V shed 0 bases, J shed 5 bases, and the junction held 6 bases outside the gene matches. This CDR3 comprises 15 residues. It was with a sample-barcoded 5' primer and a J-beta primer mix that a second PCR of roughly 7 to 12 cycles was run. TCRdb reprocessed the 5' RACE reads via MiXCR and lists one record per CDR3 protein. Of 1.5 million to 2 million distinct CDR3 sequences listed, 49% are singletons. Input material: blood. V gene TRBV4-1 combines with J gene TRBJ1-2; 7 bases map to TRBD1. The receptor comes from a woman aged 35 to 49 in good health. CDR3 nucleotides: TGCGCCAGCAGCCAAGATAGTGGGACAGATTATGGCTACACCTTC. It yields the protein CASSQDSGTDYGYTF.